This T cell receptor beta chain was captured by sequencing in a study of T cells generated in artificial thymic organoids (TCRdb year 2017). With regard to the full study: The study compared the TCR alpha and beta CDR3 repertoires of CD8 single positive T cells derived from in vitro artificial thymic organoids against those of naive CD8 T cells from thymus and peripheral blood. The displayed repertoire sequencing data were described as being representative of three independent experiments.

The germline V gene sets CDR1 to SGHRS and CDR2 to YFSETQ. Deletion took 4 bases off V and 5 bases off J, with a span of 18 bases between the germline ends. The CDR3 measures 15 amino acids from cysteine to phenylalanine. Just the 45-base CDR3 DNA is kept, in frame starting at base 1. As to this clonotype: Its cognate antigen has yet to be identified. Per-base qualities were not stored, and no clone one base away is much larger.

Artificial thymic organoids were built by aggregating human HSPCs with MS5 murine stromal cells transduced with human DLL1, cultured at an air-liquid interface. The cells used to seed the organoids were FACS-purified CD34+CD3- hematopoietic stem and progenitor cells from which residual T cells had been depleted. Organoids were cultured in serum-free RB27 medium: RPMI 1640 supplemented with B27, FLT3L, IL-7 and ascorbic acid. Prior to RNA extraction, CD3+TCRalphabeta+CD8 single positive T cells from organoids and thymus were isolated by FACS sorting. For each sample, total RNA was purified from about 40,000 to 200,000 sorted cells using the RNeasy Micro kit, and RNA quality was checked on an Agilent RNA 6000 Nano chip. Beyond this particular receptor, the publication reports: The TCR clonotype diversity of organoid-derived CD8 single positive T cells was physiological and comparable to that of naive CD8 T cells from thymus and blood. No skewed Valpha or Vbeta usage appeared in organoid-derived T cells, arguing against dominance of unconventional lineages or clonal expansions.

TCRalpha and TCRbeta libraries were amplified in separate semi-nested PCR reactions using Advantage 2 and reverse primers located in the TRAC or TRBC constant regions. The amount of total RNA going into first-strand cDNA synthesis ranged between about 3.5 and 550 ng. TCR cDNA libraries were generated by 5'-RACE using the SMARTer PCR cDNA Synthesis kit, with a poly-dT primer for first-strand synthesis. Sample-specific 5-nucleotide barcodes were carried by the semi-nested constant-region reverse primers, and the resulting products were cleaned using the Zymo DNA Clean and Concentrator-5 kit. Up to ten barcoded samples were pooled, ligated to Illumina adaptors and sequenced as 2 x 150 bp paired-end reads on an Illumina MiSeq. In the paper's pipeline: Demultiplexed reads were aligned using BLAT against a custom library containing all human TRAV, TRAJ, TRBV, TRBD and TRBJ combinations from IMGT. The best BLAT hits were picked using pslCDnaFilter (-maxAligns=1, -ignoreIntrons), and custom Perl scripts were used to calculate clonotype frequencies. The public reads were reanalyzed by TCRdb: fastp trimming at Q25, MiXCR alignment, in-frame beta chains only. Rows are combined by CDR3 protein, so each entry shows the most common genes and DNA. Clone size and V and J calls follow TCRdb, not the original study. The sample table records some 7,200 distinct CDR3 sequences; more than 20% of these occur just once. The top ten constitute 3% to 4% of the sample.

Rearrangement joined TRBV5-1 to TRBJ2-5, with the D gene tentatively TRBD1 or TRBD2, based on 6 matching bases in each. The receptor was isolated from a human donor who gave cord blood stem cells for thymic organoid culture, a cardiac surgery patient who gave postnatal thymus, or a blood donor (not recorded which). Sequenced: naive CD8+ T cells grown in artificial thymic organoids from cord blood stem and progenitor cells. According to the study, the label for this sample's cell subset or site signals: CD3+TCRalphabeta+CD8SP T cells; for blood, CD45RO-CCR7+ naive CD8+ T cells. The CDR3 in this case is CASSPWGARRETQYF. DNA sequence: TGCGCCAGCAGCCCGTGGGGGGCGCGTCGGGAGACCCAGTACTTC. This CDR3, with the reference TRBV5-1 and TRBJ2-5 proteins standing in past its ends, gives the full variable domain KAGVTQTPRYLIKTRGQQVTLSCSPISGHRSVSWYQQTPGQGLQFLFEYFSETQRNKGNFPGRFSGRQFSNSRSEMNVSTLELGDSALYLCASSPWGARRETQYFGPGTRLLVL.